These T cell receptor beta chains were read from a single sample in a study of OX40 agonist ivuxolimab in advanced cancers. The data were produced by immunoSEQ multiplex PCR, yet TCRdb's version contains in-frame clones alone and is incomplete. This table holds tens of thousands of clones, roughly 80% found once. The sample consisted of CD4+ or CD8+ T cells sorted from blood, taken in a trial of the OX40 agonist ivuxolimab. These receptors came from an adult with an advanced solid tumor such as melanoma, head and neck, liver or kidney cancer. Each CDR3 is given with its conserved first and last residue. D genes are given only for firm matches. Not all rows give a size; the values are once, few, many and, for expanded clones, a class.

>NA|TRBJ2-6|TRBV9|NA
TGTGCCAGCAGCGTAGATTACTCTGGGGCCAACGTCCTGACTTTC
CASSVDYSGANVLTF
>once|TRBJ2-1|TRBV7-7|NA
TGTGCTAGCAGCTTAGACGCCGTCAATGAGCAGTTCTTC
CASSLDAVNEQFF
>once|TRBJ1-3|TRBV5-6|NA
TGTGCCAGCACTAACGACCCGAGCTCTGGAAACACCATATATTTT
CASTNDPSSGNTIYF
>NA|TRBJ1-2|TRBV28|NA
TGTGCCAGCACCAGTGGGGCTTGGGGCTACACCTTC
CASTSGAWGYTF
>NA|TRBJ2-1|TRBV9|NA
TGTGCCAGCAGCCGTGACAAGCTCTACAATGAGCAGTTCTTC
CASSRDKLYNEQFF
>NA|TRBJ2-2|TRBV28|NA
TGTGCCAGCCTAAAAGGAATAAGCACCGGGGAGCTGTTTTTT
CASLKGISTGELFF
>NA|TRBJ2-2|TRBV5-6|NA
TGTGCCAGCACTCCCTTGGGACCCCGGAACACCGGGGAGCTGTTTTTT
CASTPLGPRNTGELFF
>NA|TRBJ2-3|TRBV4-1|NA
TGCGCCAGCAGCCAGCAGGCAAACCCGGGGGATACGCAGTATTTT
CASSQQANPGDTQYF
>NA|TRBJ2-3|TRBV30|NA
TGTGCCTGGACTAGCGTGTTTGGAGATACGCAGTATTTT
CAWTSVFGDTQYF
>NA|TRBJ2-3|TRBV5-1|NA
TGCGCCAGCAGCAAGACAGTTAGCACAGATACGCAGTATTTT
CASSKTVSTDTQYF
>NA|TRBJ2-3|TRBV5-1|TRBD2
TGCACCAGCAGCCTAGGCTTGGGCGGGGGGGCCCGTCAGGCGCAGTATTTT
CTSSLGLGGGARQAQYF
>NA|TRBJ2-3|TRBV19|TRBD2
TGTGCCAGCTCCCACCGGGAGGCCACAGATACGCAGTATTTT
CASSHREATDTQYF
>NA|TRBJ2-7|TRBV19|NA
TGTGCCAGTAGTATCACCAGGGACGAGCAGTACTTC
CASSITRDEQYF
>NA|TRBJ2-2|TRBV5-5|TRBD2
TGTGCCAGCAGTCGAAGCGGGGCCCAGAACACCGGGGAGCTGTTTTTT
CASSRSGAQNTGELFF
>NA|TRBJ2-7|TRBV28|TRBD1
TGTGCCAGCAGCTGGGGACAGGGGGCCGAGCAGTACTTC
CASSWGQGAEQYF
>NA|TRBJ1-1|TRBV7-7|NA
TGTGCTAGCAGCAAAGAGCGGAACACTGAAGCTTTCTTT
CASSKERNTEAFF
>once|TRBJ1-1|TRBV2|NA
TGTGCCAGCACTTCGGGACATCCGGGCACTGAAGCTTTCTTT
CASTSGHPGTEAFF
>once|TRBJ2-6|TRBV5-1|TRBD2
TGCGCCAGCAGCTTGGTCGGGGGAGGGGCTGGGGCCAACGTCCTGACTTTC
CASSLVGGGAGANVLTF
>NA|TRBJ1-4|TRBV4-3|NA
TGCGCCAGCAGCCAAAACCCAGAACAGAATGAAAAACTGTTTTTT
CASSQNPEQNEKLFF
>NA|TRBJ1-2|TRBV20-1|TRBD1
TGCAGTCAACAGGGGAACTATGGCTACACCTTC
CSQQGNYGYTF
>NA|TRBJ2-3|TRBV7-2|TRBD2
TGTGCCAGCAGCTTAGATCCGGGGGGAAGCACAGATACGCAGTATTTT
CASSLDPGGSTDTQYF
>NA|TRBJ2-7|TRBV18|TRBD1
TGTGCCAGCTCACCAGCCGACAGGGACCACGAGCAGTACTTC
CASSPADRDHEQYF
>once|TRBJ2-7|TRBV5-4|TRBD1
TGTGCCAGCAGCTCCCAAACAGGGGTTGCCTACGAGCAGTACTTC
CASSSQTGVAYEQYF
>NA|TRBJ2-3|TRBV18|NA
TGTGCCAGCTCACCCCCCGCAGGGACAGATACGCAGTATTTT
CASSPPAGTDTQYF
>NA|TRBJ2-7|TRBV18|TRBD1
TGTGCCAGCTCGCTGGACAGGGAGCACTACGAGCAGTACTTC
CASSLDREHYEQYF
>NA|TRBJ1-5|TRBV19|NA
TGTGCCAGTAGTATAGAAGGGCAGCCCCAGCATTTT
CASSIEGQPQHF
>NA|TRBJ1-2|TRBV7-8|NA
TGTGCCAGCAGCGTCGACCGGGACGGTGGCTACACCTTC
CASSVDRDGGYTF
>NA|TRBJ2-3|TRBV28|TRBD2
TGTGCCAGCAGTTCCCCATCCTTACTAGCGGATACGCAGTATTTT
CASSSPSLLADTQYF
>NA|TRBJ2-5|TRBV5-1|NA
TGCGCCAGCAGCTTGGGGGCGGGTGAGAGAGAGACCCAGTACTTC
CASSLGAGERETQYF
>NA|TRBJ1-1|TRBV11-3|NA
TGTGCCAGCAGCTTGGGGTCCTGGGGACTTGAAGCTTTCTTT
CASSLGSWGLEAFF
>NA|TRBJ2-3|TRBV4-3|NA
TGCGCCAGCAGCCAAGGGTTCGGCAGGGTCCCTAGCACAGATACGCAGTATTTT
CASSQGFGRVPSTDTQYF
>once|TRBJ1-2|TRBV19|TRBD1
TGTGCCAGTAGTATGGGGACAGATCATTATGGCTACACCTTC
CASSMGTDHYGYTF
>NA|TRBJ2-1|TRBV14|NA
TGTGCCAGCAGCCAAGGAGGGGGGTTTGTGAATGAGCAGTTCTTC
CASSQGGGFVNEQFF
>NA|TRBJ1-1|TRBV6-1|TRBD1
TGTGCCAGCAGTGGACAGGGGGCGCCGACCACTGAAGCTTTCTTT
CASSGQGAPTTEAFF
>few|TRBJ1-2|TRBV5-6|NA
TGTGCCAGCAGCTTGGGGAACAGCGGTGGCTACACCTTC
CASSLGNSGGYTF
>NA|TRBJ2-7|TRBV6-1|NA
TGTGCCAGCAGCTTCCTCGAGGCCGAGCAGTACTTC
CASSFLEAEQYF
>NA|TRBJ2-3|TRBV11-2|NA
TGTGCCAGCAGCCGACTCTGGGCCAGCACAGATACGCAGTATTTT
CASSRLWASTDTQYF
>NA|TRBJ2-7|TRBV14|NA
TGTGCCAGCAGCCAAGCATGGACCCAGGGCATCTACGAGCAGTACTTC
CASSQAWTQGIYEQYF
>NA|TRBJ2-5|TRBV9|NA
TGTGCCAGCAGCTCGTCGACTAGTCAGGAGACCCAGTACTTC
CASSSSTSQETQYF
>NA|TRBJ1-3|TRBV27|NA
TGTGCCAGCTCAGGGTCTGGAAACACCATATATTTT
CASSGSGNTIYF
>NA|TRBJ1-3|TRBV6-1|NA
TGTGCCAGCAGTGGGGTTGAGGGAATCTCTGGAAACACCATATATTTT
CASSGVEGISGNTIYF
>NA|TRBJ1-2|TRBV11-2|NA
TGTGCCAGCAGCTTAACGGGAACAGCTGGCTACACCTTC
CASSLTGTAGYTF
>NA|TRBJ2-3|TRBV4-2|TRBD2
TGTGCCAGCAGCCAAGATAGTCTAGCGGGGGGGTCAGATACGCAGTATTTT
CASSQDSLAGGSDTQYF
>NA|TRBJ1-1|TRBV2|TRBD1
TGTGCCAGCAGTGAACAGGGGGGGAACACTGAAGCTTTCTTT
CASSEQGGNTEAFF
>NA|TRBJ2-2|TRBV7-8|NA
TGTGCCAGCAGCTTAGTAGGGGTGAACACCGGGGAGCTGTTTTTT
CASSLVGVNTGELFF
>NA|TRBJ1-5|TRBV5-1|TRBD1
TGCGCCAGCAGCCCTGGGGTAAGGGGGCTAGGTCAGCCCCAGCATTTT
CASSPGVRGLGQPQHF
>NA|TRBJ1-2|TRBV5-4|TRBD1
TGTGCCAGCAGCTTGGGGACAGGGAACTACTATGGCTACACCTTC
CASSLGTGNYYGYTF
>few|TRBJ1-2|TRBV7-9|NA
TGTGCCAGCAGCTTAGCGCAGGATGGCTACACCTTC
CASSLAQDGYTF